The 22 T cell receptor beta chains below were found in one sample sequenced in a study of blood T cell repertoires in COVID-19. Sequencing was performed with immunoSEQ multiplex PCR; in TCRdb, only in-frame clones are kept and a portion is missing. The table has roughly 100,000 clones, roughly 87% seen once. Specimen: peripheral blood. Receptors were obtained from a woman in her fifties or sixties with COVID-19, enrolled during active disease.

This sequence joins TRBV27 and TRBJ2-2; D not resolved. The CDR3 loop spans 13 amino acids. Trimming cost V 3 bases and J 2 bases, with 4 bases left between them. In germline, CDR1 is MNHEY, CDR2 SMNVEV (reference sequence). CDR3 DNA: TGTGCCAGCAGTTTTGGCAACACCGGGGAGCTGTTTTTT. Translated: CASSFGNTGELFF.

The chain is built from TRBV11-3 and TRBJ2-7, with D perhaps TRBD1 (6 bases). V lost 3 bases and J 2 bases, leaving 11 bases between the germline ends. The CDR3 totals 14 residues. The germline V gene encodes CDR1 SGHNT and CDR2 YENEEA. This CDR3 reads CASSFTGQTYEQYF. The CDR3 bases are TGTGCCAGCAGCTTTACAGGGCAGACCTACGAGCAGTACTTC.

The V and J genes are TRBV6-5 and TRBJ1-5; D not certain. Trimming left V 5 bases short and J 0 bases short, with 8 bases between. The CDR3 is made up of 14 amino acids. CDR1 and CDR2 (germline): MNHEY, SVGAGI. CDR3: CASSLSHSNQPQHF. The CDR3 DNA is TGTGCCAGCAGTCTAAGCCATAGCAATCAGCCCCAGCATTTT.

The CDR3 reads CASSDSQETQYF. As DNA, the CDR3 is TGTGCCAGCAGTGACAGTCAAGAGACCCAGTACTTC. The chain joins TRBV2 to TRBJ2-5, with D hard to call. The CDR3 is 12 amino acids. With 3 bases removed from V and 2 bases from J, the gap between germline ends came to 4 bases. Germline values: CDR1 SNHLY, CDR2 FYNNEI.

V usage is TRBV4-2 and J usage is TRBJ2-7; 14 bases are a match to TRBD2. J was trimmed by 0 bases and V by 4 bases; bases with no gene match: 14. The germline V gene encodes CDR1 LGHNA and CDR2 YNFKEQ. This CDR3 has 20 amino acids. As DNA, the CDR3 is TGTGCCAGCAGCCGTCGGACAGGACTAGCGGGGGGTCGAAGCTCCTACGAGCAGTACTTC. This gives the protein CASSRRTGLAGGRSSYEQYF.

J is TRBJ1-1 and V is TRBV11-3; unclear D gene. The CDR3 consists of 12 residues. Trimming took 7 bases from V and 0 from J, leaving 6 bases between them. Germline V lookup: CDR1 SGHNT, CDR2 YENEEA. CDR3: CASTLLNTEAFF. The CDR3 nucleotides are TGTGCCAGCACCCTCTTGAACACTGAAGCTTTCTTT.

This clone appeared a few times. The V call is TRBV9, the J call TRBJ1-2; the D gene is possibly TRBD1 (6 bases). CDR1 is SGDLS and CDR2 is YYNGEE in the germline V gene. The CDR3 totals 15 residues. Deletions cut 3 bases from V and 8 bases from J, with 20 bases between. In nucleotides, the CDR3 is TGTGCCAGCAGCGCAGCCGGGGGAGGGGGGCACGGCTACACCTTC. This encodes CASSAAGGGGHGYTF. Full variable domain (rest looked up from reference TRBV9 and TRBJ1-2): DSGVTQTPKHLITATGQRVTLRCSPRSGDLSVYWYQQSLDQGLQFLIQYYNGEERAKGNILERFSAQQFPDLHSELNLSSLELGDSALYFCASSAAGGGGHGYTFGSGTRLTVV.

This chain joins TRBV5-5 and TRBJ1-5; 8 bases line up with TRBD1. Trimming at V came to 4 bases and at J to 3 bases, leaving 6 bases not matched to a gene. CDR1 is SGHKS, CDR2 YYEKEE, per germline (reference sequence). There are 15 residues in the CDR3. The CDR3 DNA reads TGTGCCAGCAGCGCGGCGACAGGGGTCAATCAGCCCCAGCATTTT. It translates to CASSAATGVNQPQHF.

The rearrangement links TRBV7-9 to TRBJ2-7; maybe TRBD2 (6 bases). The CDR3 totals 13 residues. Germline V CDR1 and CDR2: SEHNR, FQNEAQ (reference sequence). V lost 8 bases to trimming and J lost 5 bases, with 16 bases between them. The CDR3 bases are TGTGCCAGCCAGTCGGGACTCAGGAACGAGCAGTACTTC. Its translation is CASQSGLRNEQYF.

A single count supports this clone. Other DNA sequences from this sample encode an identical CDR3 as well. The chain is built from TRBV3-1 (or the pseudogene TRBV3-2) and TRBJ1-5; D possibly corresponds to TRBD1 (6 bases). Trimming removed 2 bases at V and 2 bases at J, with 13 bases between. The CDR3 consists of 16 residues. Germline loops: CDR1 LGHDT, CDR2 YNNKEL (reference sequence). The CDR3 bases are TGTGCCAGCAGCCAAAGTGGGGGCGCGGGCAATCAGCCCCAGCATTTT. This sequence encodes CASSQSGGAGNQPQHF.

This sequence joins TRBV27 and TRBJ1-6, with 7 bases lining up with TRBD1. Germline V CDR1 and CDR2: MNHEY, SMNVEV (reference sequence). The CDR3 loop spans 16 amino acids. Trimming took 5 bases from V and 8 from J; bases not matched to a gene: 12. CDR3 sequence: CASSAYRGLVYSPLHF. In DNA form, the CDR3 reads TGTGCCAGCAGTGCGTACAGGGGTCTTGTGTATTCACCCCTCCACTTT.

This CDR3 reads CSSGRLAGGASYNEQFF. CDR3 DNA: TGCAGCTCCGGGAGACTAGCGGGGGGGGCGTCCTACAATGAGCAGTTCTTC. The V and J genes are TRBV29-1 and TRBJ2-1; 14 nucleotides line up with TRBD2. The CDR3 spans 17 residues. Per germline, CDR1 SQVTM and CDR2 ANQGSEA. After removal of 8 bases from V and 1 base from J, the junction contained 10 bases not matched to a gene.

This clone was seen at least ten times. This rearrangement joins TRBV7-3 to TRBJ2-1, with TRBD2 matching 10 bases. The CDR3 has 15 residues. Germline CDR1 reads SGHTA; CDR2 reads FQGTGA. J gave up 7 bases and V 5 bases, and 8 bases lay outside the gene matches. The CDR3 DNA follows: TGTGCCAGCAGCCCGGTAGCGGGGGGACAGAATGAGCAGTTCTTC. Protein product: CASSPVAGGQNEQFF.

The rearrangement links TRBV12-2 to TRBJ2-2; TRBD1, the table's D call, lacks a check against the DNA. TRBV12-2 corresponds to a pseudogene. The CDR3 has 14 amino acids. CDR3 loop: CASRRTGGTGELFF. The CDR3 nucleotides are TGTGCAAGTCGACGGACAGGGGGTACCGGGGAGCTGTTTTTT.

Written as DNA, the CDR3 is TGTGCCAGCAGCTCAGAGGCATGGACTGGGGCCAACGTCCTGACTTTC. It specifies CASSSEAWTGANVLTF. The chain employs TRBV7-8 and TRBJ2-6; D gene ambiguous. The germline V gene encodes CDR1 SGHVS and CDR2 FQNEAQ. Deletions cut 4 bases from V and 2 bases from J, with 12 bases between. The length of the CDR3 is 16 residues. The full variable domain, rest sourced from reference TRBV7-8 and TRBJ2-6, is GAGVSQSPRYKVAKRGQDVALRCDPISGHVSLFWYQQALGQGPEFLTYFQNEAQLDKSGLPSDRFFAERPEGSVSTLKIQRTQQEDSAVYLCASSSEAWTGANVLTFGAGSRLTVL.

This chain connects TRBV4-2 to TRBJ2-5, with 9 bases matching TRBD1. Germline assignment: CDR1 LGHNA and CDR2 YNFKEQ. This CDR3 comprises 14 residues. V trimming: 3 bases; J trimming: 4 bases; junction bases outside the gene matches: 3. The CDR3 region has the DNA TGTGCCAGCAGCCAGGAGACAGGGGGAGAGACCCAGTACTTC. Its translation: CASSQETGGETQYF.

V and J are TRBV11-3 and TRBJ1-3, with a tentative D call TRBD1 (6 bases). Germline-derived CDR1 and CDR2 are SGHNT and YENEEA. V shed 0 bases and J shed 8 bases, with 17 bases lying between them. The CDR3 length is 16 residues. The CDR3 DNA follows: TGTGCCAGCAGCTTAGAGTGGTGGACAGCGGAGGACACCATATATTTT. Its protein product is CASSLEWWTAEDTIYF.

V gene TRBV4-1 combines with J gene TRBJ2-1; 7 nucleotides match TRBD1. The V gene end was trimmed by 1 base and the J gene end by 7 bases; junction bases not matched to a gene: 10. This CDR3 has 16 amino acids. CDR1 is MGHRA and CDR2 is YSYEKL in the germline V gene. The CDR3 loop is CASSQGRGGNRNEQFF. CDR3 in DNA: TGCGCCAGCAGCCAAGGTAGAGGGGGCAACAGGAATGAGCAGTTCTTC.

The CDR3 nucleotides are TGTGCCAGCAGCTTGAGTCTAATAGCGTACGAGCAGTACTTC. It encodes CASSLSLIAYEQYF. The chain uses TRBV5-6 and TRBJ2-7, with D maybe TRBD2 (5 bases). Germline V CDR1 and CDR2: SGHDT, YYEEEE. The CDR3 length is 14 residues. V lost 1 base and J 4 bases, leaving 12 bases between the germline ends.

The V and J genes are TRBV30 and TRBJ2-5; D is perhaps TRBD1 (6 bases). Germline V lookup: CDR1 GTSNPN, CDR2 SVGIG (reference sequence). V was clipped by 0 bases and J by 4 bases, with 18 bases between them. This CDR3 comprises 16 residues. The CDR3 here is CAWSVNPDRRGETQYF. The CDR3 coding sequence is TGTGCCTGGAGTGTAAACCCTGACAGGAGAGGAGAGACCCAGTACTTC.

This clone appeared a few times. The gene calls are TRBV10-3 and TRBJ2-7, with 9 bases matching TRBD2. Germline CDR1 ENHRY, CDR2 SYGVKD. J gave up 6 bases and V 0 bases, and 9 bases lay outside the gene matches. CDR3 length: 16 residues. In DNA, the CDR3 is TGTGCCATCAGTGAGTCGGGGGGGCTAGCGGGGAGCGAGCAGTACTTC. Its protein product is CAISESGGLAGSEQYF.

With regard to this clone: A much larger clone differs by one base, so this may be a read error. This sample also contains other DNA sequences that code for the same CDR3. The rearrangement uses TRBV11-2 and TRBJ1-1, with 10 bases lining up with TRBD1. The junction had 2 bases not matched to a gene; V was cut back by 4 bases and J by 3 bases. The CDR3 is made up of 14 amino acids. Looked up from germline, CDR1 is SGHAT and CDR2 is FQNNGV. Here the CDR3 reads CASSSGQGHTEAFF. As DNA, the CDR3 is TGTGCCAGCAGCTCGGGACAGGGGCACACTGAAGCTTTCTTT. Drawing the rest from reference TRBV11-2 and TRBJ1-1, the complete variable domain is EAGVAQSPRYKIIEKRQSVAFWCNPISGHATLYWYQQILGQGPKLLIQFQNNGVVDDSQLPKDRFSAERLKGVDSTLKIQPAKLEDSAVYLCASSSGQGHTEAFFGQGTRLTVV.